The sequence of this T cell receptor beta chain was determined in a study of regulatory and conventional T cells in RAG deficiency. Overall study results and limits: Other subsets showed around 9.4-fold reductions, but Treg unique TCR beta sequences fell about 100-fold in these patients. Shorter CDR3s in all patient subsets; >75% Treg-Tconv overlap in Omenn.

Repertoires were generated with immunoSEQ multiplex PCR, while TCRdb's copy carries only in-frame clones and drops some. The data contain fewer than 15,000 clones, around 92% of them seen just once; the ten biggest clones take up 1.1%. The sorted conventional CD4+ T cells were CD25-low and CD127-high, with genomic DNA sequenced. Remarks on this clone: Its antigen is undetermined.

This same sample was also taken into another study, of regulatory T cells. In that study: Primers: 52 TRBV forward and 13 TRBJ reverse. In patients, unique TRB V-J pairs were restricted and V/J usage skewed, especially in Tregs.

Sequenced material: CD4+ effector T cells sorted from blood. The clonotype originates from a human donor in good health.

The CDR3 DNA sequence: TGTGCCAGCAGTGGGACTCTAGGTCAGCCCCAGCATTTT. Translation: CASSGTLGQPQHF. The chain employs TRBV2 and TRBJ1-5; D remains unclear. The V end was cut by 4 bases, the J end by 6 bases, with 10 bases between. This CDR3 has 13 amino acids. Germline V gene data show CDR1 as SNHLY and CDR2 as FYNNEI.